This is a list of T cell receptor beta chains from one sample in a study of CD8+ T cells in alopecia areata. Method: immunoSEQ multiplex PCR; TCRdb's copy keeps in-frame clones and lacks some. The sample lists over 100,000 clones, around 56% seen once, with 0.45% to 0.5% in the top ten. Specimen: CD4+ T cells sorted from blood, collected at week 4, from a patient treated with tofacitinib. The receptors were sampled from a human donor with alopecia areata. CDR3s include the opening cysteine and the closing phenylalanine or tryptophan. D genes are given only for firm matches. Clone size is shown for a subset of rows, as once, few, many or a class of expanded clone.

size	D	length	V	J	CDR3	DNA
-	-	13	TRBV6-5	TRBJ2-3	CASSRDFADTQYF	TGTGCCAGCAGTCGGGACTTTGCAGATACGCAGTATTTT
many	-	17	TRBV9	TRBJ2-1	CASSVESGTVAYNEQFF	TGTGCCAGCAGCGTAGAAAGCGGGACAGTCGCCTACAATGAGCAGTTCTTC
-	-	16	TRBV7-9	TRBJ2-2	CASSLVTRGGTGELFF	TGTGCCAGCAGCTTAGTAACCAGGGGAGGCACCGGGGAGCTGTTTTTT
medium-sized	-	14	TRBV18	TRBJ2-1	CASSPPSAYNEQFF	TGTGCCAGCTCACCACCTAGCGCCTACAATGAGCAGTTCTTC
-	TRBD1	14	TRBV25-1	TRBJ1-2	CASSAGGQQYGYTF	TGTGCCAGCAGTGCCGGGGGACAGCAGTATGGCTACACCTTC
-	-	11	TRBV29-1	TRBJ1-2	CSVVQLSGYTF	TGCAGCGTTGTACAGTTGAGCGGCTACACCTTC
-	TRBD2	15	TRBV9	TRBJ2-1	CASSVGPQGGNEQFF	TGTGCCAGCAGCGTAGGCCCGCAGGGAGGGAATGAGCAGTTCTTC
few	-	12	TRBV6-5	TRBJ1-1	CASSYSGGEAFF	TGTGCCAGCAGTTACTCGGGGGGTGAAGCTTTCTTT
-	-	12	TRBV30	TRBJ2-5	CAWRTTPATQYF	TGTGCCTGGAGGACTACACCCGCGACCCAGTACTTC
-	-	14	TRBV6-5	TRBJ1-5	CASSYSPGGQPQHF	TGTGCCAGCAGTTACTCCCCGGGTGGTCAGCCCCAGCATTTT
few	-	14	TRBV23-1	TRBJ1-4	CASRRTVGGEKLFF	TGCGCCAGCAGGCGGACAGTGGGGGGTGAAAAACTGTTTTTT
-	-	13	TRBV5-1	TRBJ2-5	CASSSHLQETQYF	TGCGCCAGCAGCTCGCACCTCCAAGAGACCCAGTACTTC
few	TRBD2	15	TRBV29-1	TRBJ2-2	CSVTSGRADGGELFF	TGCAGCGTGACTAGCGGGAGGGCGGATGGCGGGGAGCTGTTTTTT
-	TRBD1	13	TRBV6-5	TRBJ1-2	CASSPGTGRGYTF	TGTGCCAGCAGTCCAGGGACAGGCCGTGGCTACACCTTC
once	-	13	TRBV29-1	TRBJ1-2	CSSASGTGYGYTF	TGCAGCTCTGCCTCGGGAACAGGCTATGGCTACACCTTC
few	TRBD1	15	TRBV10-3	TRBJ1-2	CAISPGPQGNYGYTF	TGTGCCATCAGTCCTGGCCCACAGGGGAACTATGGCTACACCTTC
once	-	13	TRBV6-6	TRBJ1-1	CASSYIPREEAFF	TGTGCCAGCAGTTACATACCCAGGGAGGAAGCTTTCTTT
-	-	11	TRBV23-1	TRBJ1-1	CASSGNTEAFF	TGCGCCAGCTCAGGGAACACTGAAGCTTTCTTT
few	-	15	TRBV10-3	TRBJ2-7	CAIRLSTGQTHEQYF	TGTGCCATCAGATTAAGCACAGGGCAAACCCACGAGCAGTACTTC
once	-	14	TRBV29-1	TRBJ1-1	CSVELRSVNTEAFF	TGCAGCGTTGAATTAAGGTCTGTGAACACTGAAGCTTTCTTT
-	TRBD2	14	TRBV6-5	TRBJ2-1	CASSVGLADNEQFF	TGTGCCAGCAGTGTGGGACTAGCGGACAATGAGCAGTTCTTC
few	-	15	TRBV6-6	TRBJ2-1	CASKVSIGTTNSQFF	TGTGCCAGCAAGGTTAGCATTGGGACCACAAATTCCCAGTTCTTC
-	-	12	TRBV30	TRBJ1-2	CAWSPQEPGYTF	TGTGCCTGGAGCCCACAGGAGCCTGGCTACACCTTC
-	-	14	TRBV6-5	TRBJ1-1	CASSLQDSNTEAFF	TGTGCCAGCAGCCTACAGGACTCGAACACTGAAGCTTTCTTT
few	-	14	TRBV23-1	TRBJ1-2	CASSQWHSNYGYTF	TGCGCCAGCAGTCAATGGCACAGTAACTATGGCTACACCTTC
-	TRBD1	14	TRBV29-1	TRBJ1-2	CSVESGQGDYGYTF	TGCAGCGTTGAATCGGGACAGGGGGACTATGGCTACACCTTC
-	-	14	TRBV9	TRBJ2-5	CASSLQKSQETQYF	TGTGCCAGCAGCCTACAGAAGTCCCAAGAGACCCAGTACTTC
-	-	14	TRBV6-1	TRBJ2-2	CASSELDLTGELFF	TGTGCCAGCAGTGAATTGGACCTCACCGGGGAGCTGTTTTTT
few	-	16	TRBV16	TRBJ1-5	CASSPPHASSNQPQHF	TGTGCCAGCAGCCCACCCCACGCCTCTAGCAATCAGCCCCAGCATTTT
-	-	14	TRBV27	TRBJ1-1	CASSLGRTNTEAFF	TGTGCCAGCAGTTTAGGGAGAACTAACACTGAAGCTTTCTTT
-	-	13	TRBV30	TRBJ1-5	CAWALQGNQPQHF	TGTGCCTGGGCTTTACAGGGCAATCAGCCCCAGCATTTT
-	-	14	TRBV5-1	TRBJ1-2	CASSLGDVSGGYTF	TGCGCCAGCAGCTTGGGAGATGTTAGCGGTGGCTACACCTTC
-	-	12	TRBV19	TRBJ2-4	CASSIGANIQYF	TGTGCCAGTAGTATAGGAGCCAACATTCAGTACTTC
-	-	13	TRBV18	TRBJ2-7	CASSPLDNNEQYF	TGTGCCAGCTCACCGCTCGACAACAACGAGCAGTACTTC
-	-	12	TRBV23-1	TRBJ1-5	CASSPSDEPQHF	TGCGCCAGCAGCCCCTCTGACGAGCCCCAGCATTTT
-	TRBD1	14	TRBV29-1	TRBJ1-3	CSTAGTETGNTIYF	TGCAGCACTGCCGGGACAGAGACTGGAAACACCATATATTTT
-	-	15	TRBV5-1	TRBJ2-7	CASSLAAVGDYEQYF	TGCGCCAGCAGCTTGGCCGCCGTAGGGGACTACGAGCAGTACTTC
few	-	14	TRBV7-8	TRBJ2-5	CASSERETAETQYF	TGTGCCAGCAGCGAACGGGAGACAGCCGAGACCCAGTACTTC
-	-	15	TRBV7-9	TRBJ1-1	CASSKKRDGSTEAFF	TGTGCCAGCAGCAAAAAGCGGGACGGGAGCACTGAAGCTTTCTTT
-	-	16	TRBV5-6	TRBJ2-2	CASSLPGRTNTGELFF	TGTGCCAGCAGCTTGCCAGGGAGAACGAACACCGGGGAGCTGTTTTTT